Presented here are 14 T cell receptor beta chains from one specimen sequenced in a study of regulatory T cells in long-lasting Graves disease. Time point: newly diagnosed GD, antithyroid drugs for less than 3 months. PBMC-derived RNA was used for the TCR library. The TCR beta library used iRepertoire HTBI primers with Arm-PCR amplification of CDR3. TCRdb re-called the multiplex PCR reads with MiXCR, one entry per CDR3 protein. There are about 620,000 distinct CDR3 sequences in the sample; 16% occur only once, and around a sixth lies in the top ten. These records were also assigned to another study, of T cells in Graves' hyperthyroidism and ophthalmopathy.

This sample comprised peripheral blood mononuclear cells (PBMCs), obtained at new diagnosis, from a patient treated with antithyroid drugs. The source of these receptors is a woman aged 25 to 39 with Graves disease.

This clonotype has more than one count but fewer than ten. DNA for the CDR3: TGTGCCAGCTCACCAGTCGGAACAGGTGGTGGGGAGACCCAGTACTTC. Translating it yields CASSPVGTGGGETQYF. V and J are TRBV18 and TRBJ2-5; D is possibly TRBD1 (5 bases). The CDR3 is made up of 16 amino acids. The V gene's germline CDR1 is KGHSH and CDR2 LQKENI. Trimming removed 2 bases from V and 5 bases from J, with 18 bases in between.

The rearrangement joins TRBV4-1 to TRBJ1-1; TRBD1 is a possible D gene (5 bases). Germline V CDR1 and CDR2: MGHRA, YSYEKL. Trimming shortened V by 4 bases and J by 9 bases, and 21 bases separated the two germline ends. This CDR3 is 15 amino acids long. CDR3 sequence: CASSRTADIWDQAFF. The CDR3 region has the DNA TGCGCCAGCAGCCGCACAGCGGATATCTGGGACCAAGCTTTCTTT.

This CDR3 reads CASSQPRLGHEQFF. In DNA, the CDR3 is TGCGCCAGCAGCCAACCTCGACTGGGACATGAGCAGTTCTTC. This chain joins TRBV4-1 and TRBJ2-1; D possibly matches TRBD1 or TRBD2 (5 bases each). Trimming took 2 bases from V and 8 from J, leaving 13 bases between them. The CDR3 has 14 residues. Germline V gene data show CDR1 as MGHRA and CDR2 as YSYEKL.

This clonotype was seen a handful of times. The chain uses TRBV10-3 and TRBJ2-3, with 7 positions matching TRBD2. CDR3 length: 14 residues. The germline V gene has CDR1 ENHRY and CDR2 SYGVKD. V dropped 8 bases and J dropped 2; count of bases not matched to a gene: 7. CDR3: CAIGSSGSTDTQYF. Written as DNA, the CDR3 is TGTGCCATCGGATCTAGCGGTTCCACAGATACGCAGTATTTT.

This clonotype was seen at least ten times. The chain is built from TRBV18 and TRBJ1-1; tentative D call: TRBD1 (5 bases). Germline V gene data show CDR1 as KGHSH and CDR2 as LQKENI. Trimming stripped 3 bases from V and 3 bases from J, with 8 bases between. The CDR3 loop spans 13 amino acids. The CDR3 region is CASSPKGYTEAFF. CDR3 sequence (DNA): TGTGCCAGCTCACCGAAGGGGTACACTGAAGCTTTCTTT. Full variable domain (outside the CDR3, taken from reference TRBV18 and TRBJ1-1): NAGVMQNPRHLVRRRGQEARLRCSPMKGHSHVYWYRQLPEEGLKFMVYLQKENIIDESGMPKERFSAEFPKEGPSILRIQQVVRGDSAAYFCASSPKGYTEAFFGQGTRLTVV.

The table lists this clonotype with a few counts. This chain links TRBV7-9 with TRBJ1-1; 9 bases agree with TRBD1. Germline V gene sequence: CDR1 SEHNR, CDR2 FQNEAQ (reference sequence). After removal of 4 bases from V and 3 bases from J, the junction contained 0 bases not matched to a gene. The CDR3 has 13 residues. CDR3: CASSWDRDTEAFF. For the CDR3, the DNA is TGTGCCAGCAGCTGGGACAGGGACACTGAAGCTTTCTTT.

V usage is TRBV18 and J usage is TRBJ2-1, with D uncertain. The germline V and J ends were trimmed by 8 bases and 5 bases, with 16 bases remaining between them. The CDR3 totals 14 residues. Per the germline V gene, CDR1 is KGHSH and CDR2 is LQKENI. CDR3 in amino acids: CASLQPITNNEQFF. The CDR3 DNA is TGTGCCAGCCTACAGCCTATAACCAACAATGAGCAGTTCTTC.

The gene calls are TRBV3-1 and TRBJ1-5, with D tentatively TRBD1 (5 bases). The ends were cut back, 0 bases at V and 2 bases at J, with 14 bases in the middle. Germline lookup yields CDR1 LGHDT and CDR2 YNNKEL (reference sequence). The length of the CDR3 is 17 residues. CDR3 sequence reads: CASSQDRGGFGNQPQHF. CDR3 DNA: TGTGCCAGCAGCCAAGATAGGGGAGGGTTTGGCAATCAGCCCCAGCATTTT.

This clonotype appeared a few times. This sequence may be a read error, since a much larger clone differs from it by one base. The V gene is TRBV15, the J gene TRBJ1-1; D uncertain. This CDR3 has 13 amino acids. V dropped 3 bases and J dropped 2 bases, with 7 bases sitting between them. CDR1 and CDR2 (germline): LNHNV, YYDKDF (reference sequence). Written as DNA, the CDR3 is TGTGCCACCAGCAGTCCCCTTAACACTGAAGCTTTCTTT. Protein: CATSSPLNTEAFF.

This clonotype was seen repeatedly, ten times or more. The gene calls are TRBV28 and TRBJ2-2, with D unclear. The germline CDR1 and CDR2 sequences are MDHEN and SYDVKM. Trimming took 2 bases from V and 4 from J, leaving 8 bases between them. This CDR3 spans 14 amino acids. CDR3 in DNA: TGTGCCAGCAGTTTACACCTCACCACCGGGGAGCTGTTTTTT. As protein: CASSLHLTTGELFF.

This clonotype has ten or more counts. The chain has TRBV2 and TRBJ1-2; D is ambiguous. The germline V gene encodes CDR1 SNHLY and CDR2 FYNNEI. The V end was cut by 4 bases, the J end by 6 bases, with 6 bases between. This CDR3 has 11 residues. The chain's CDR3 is CASSGGHGYTF. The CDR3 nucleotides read TGTGCCAGCAGTGGGGGTCATGGCTACACCTTC. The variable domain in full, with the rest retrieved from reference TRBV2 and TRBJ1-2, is EPEVTQTPSHQVTQMGQEVILRCVPISNHLYFYWYRQILGQKVEFLVSFYNNEISEKSEIFDDQFSVERPDGSNFTLKIRSTKLEDSAMYFCASSGGHGYTFGSGTRLTVV.

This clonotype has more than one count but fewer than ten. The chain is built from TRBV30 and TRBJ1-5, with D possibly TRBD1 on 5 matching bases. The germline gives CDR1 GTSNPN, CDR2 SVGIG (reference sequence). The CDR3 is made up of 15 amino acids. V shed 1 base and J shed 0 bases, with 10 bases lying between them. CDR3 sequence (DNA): TGTGCCTGGAGTGAGGGGTGGAATAGCAATCAGCCCCAGCATTTT. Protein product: CAWSEGWNSNQPQHF. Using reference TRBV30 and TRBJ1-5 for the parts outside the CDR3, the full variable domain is SQTIHQWPATLVQPVGSPLSLECTVEGTSNPNLYWYRQAAGRGLQLLFYSVGIGQISSEVPQNLSASRPQDRQFILSSKKLLLSDSGFYLCAWSEGWNSNQPQHFGDGTRLSIL.

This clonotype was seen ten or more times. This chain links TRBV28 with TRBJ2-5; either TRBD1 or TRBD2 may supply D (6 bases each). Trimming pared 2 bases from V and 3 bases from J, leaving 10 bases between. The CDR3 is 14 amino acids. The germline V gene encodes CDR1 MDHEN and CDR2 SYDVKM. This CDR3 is CASSLGGLKETQYF. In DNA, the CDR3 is TGTGCCAGCAGTTTAGGGGGGCTAAAAGAGACCCAGTACTTC.

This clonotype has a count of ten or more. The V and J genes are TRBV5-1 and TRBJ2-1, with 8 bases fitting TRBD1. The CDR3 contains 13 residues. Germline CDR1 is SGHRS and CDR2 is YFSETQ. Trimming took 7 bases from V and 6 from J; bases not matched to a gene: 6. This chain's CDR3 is CASQDRVLNEQFF. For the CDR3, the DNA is TGCGCCAGCCAGGACAGGGTGCTCAATGAGCAGTTCTTC.